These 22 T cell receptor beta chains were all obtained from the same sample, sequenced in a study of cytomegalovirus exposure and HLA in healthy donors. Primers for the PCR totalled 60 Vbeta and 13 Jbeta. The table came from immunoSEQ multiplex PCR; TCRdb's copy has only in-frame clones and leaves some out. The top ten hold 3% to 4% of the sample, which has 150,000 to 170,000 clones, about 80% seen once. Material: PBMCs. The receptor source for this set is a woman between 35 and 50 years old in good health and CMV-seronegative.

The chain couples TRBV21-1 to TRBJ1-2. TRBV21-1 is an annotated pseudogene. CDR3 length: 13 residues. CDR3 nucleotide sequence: TGTGCCAGCAGCAAAGGTAACTTCCATGGCTACACCTTC. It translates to CASSKGNFHGYTF.

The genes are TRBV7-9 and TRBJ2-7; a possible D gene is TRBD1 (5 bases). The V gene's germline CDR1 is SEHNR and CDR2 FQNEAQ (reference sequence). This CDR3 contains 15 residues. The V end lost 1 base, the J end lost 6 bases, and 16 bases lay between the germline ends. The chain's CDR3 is CASSLEGQGSSEQYF. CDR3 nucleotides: TGTGCCAGCAGCTTAGAAGGGCAGGGATCTTCCGAGCAGTACTTC.

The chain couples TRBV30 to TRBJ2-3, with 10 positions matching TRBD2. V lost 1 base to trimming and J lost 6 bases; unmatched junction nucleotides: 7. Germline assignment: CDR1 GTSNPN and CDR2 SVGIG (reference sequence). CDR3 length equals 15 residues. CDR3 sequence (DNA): TGTGCCTGGAGTGGGGCTAGCGGGAGTTGGGATACGCAGTATTTT. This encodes CAWSGASGSWDTQYF.

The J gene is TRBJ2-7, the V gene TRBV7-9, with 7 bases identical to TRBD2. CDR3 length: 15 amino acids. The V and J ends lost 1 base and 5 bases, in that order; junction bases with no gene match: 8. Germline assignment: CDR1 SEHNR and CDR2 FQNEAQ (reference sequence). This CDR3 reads CASSLVALGGDEQYF. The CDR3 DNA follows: TGTGCCAGCAGCTTAGTTGCGCTGGGGGGGGACGAGCAGTACTTC. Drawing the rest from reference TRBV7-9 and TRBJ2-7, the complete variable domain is DTGVSQNPRHKITKRGQNVTFRCDPISEHNRLYWYRQTLGQGPEFLTYFQNEAQLEKSRLLSDRFSAERPKGSFSTLEIQRTEQGDSAMYLCASSLVALGGDEQYFGPGTRLTVT.

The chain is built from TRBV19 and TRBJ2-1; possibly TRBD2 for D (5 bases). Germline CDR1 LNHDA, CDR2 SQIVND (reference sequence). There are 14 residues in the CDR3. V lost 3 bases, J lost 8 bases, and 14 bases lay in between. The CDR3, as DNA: TGTGCCAGTAGTATTGTAGGGTTGCGGGATGAGCAGTTCTTC. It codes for CASSIVGLRDEQFF.

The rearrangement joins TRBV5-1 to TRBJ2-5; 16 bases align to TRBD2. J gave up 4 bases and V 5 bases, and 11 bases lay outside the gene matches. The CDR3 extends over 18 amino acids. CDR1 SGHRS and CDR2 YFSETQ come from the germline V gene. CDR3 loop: CASRAGTSGRGLGETQYF. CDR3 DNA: TGCGCCAGCAGAGCCGGGACTAGCGGGAGGGGGTTAGGAGAGACCCAGTACTTC.

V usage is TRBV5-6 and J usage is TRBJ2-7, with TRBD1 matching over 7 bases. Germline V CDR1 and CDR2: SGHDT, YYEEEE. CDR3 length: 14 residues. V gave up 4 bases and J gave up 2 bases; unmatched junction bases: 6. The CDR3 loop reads CASSGPGGPYEQYF. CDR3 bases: TGTGCCAGCAGCGGGCCAGGGGGTCCCTACGAGCAGTACTTC.

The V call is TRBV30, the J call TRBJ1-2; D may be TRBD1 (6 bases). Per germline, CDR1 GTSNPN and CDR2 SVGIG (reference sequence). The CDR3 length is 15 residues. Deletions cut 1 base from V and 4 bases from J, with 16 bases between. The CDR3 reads CAWSGYGGRGYGYTF. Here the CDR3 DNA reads TGTGCCTGGAGTGGGTACGGGGGGCGCGGCTATGGCTACACCTTC.

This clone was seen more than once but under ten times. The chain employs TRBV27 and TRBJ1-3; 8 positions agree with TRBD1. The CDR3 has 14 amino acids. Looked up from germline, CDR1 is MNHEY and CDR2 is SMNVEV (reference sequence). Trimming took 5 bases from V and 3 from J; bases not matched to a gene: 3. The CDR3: CASSQGAYGNTIYF. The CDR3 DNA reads TGTGCCAGCAGTCAGGGGGCGTATGGAAACACCATATATTTT.

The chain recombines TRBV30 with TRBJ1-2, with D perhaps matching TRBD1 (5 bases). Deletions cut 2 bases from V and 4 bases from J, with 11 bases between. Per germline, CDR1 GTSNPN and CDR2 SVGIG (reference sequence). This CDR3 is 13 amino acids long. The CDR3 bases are TGTGCCTGGAGTCGCGAACAGGCCTATGGCTACACCTTC. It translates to CAWSREQAYGYTF.

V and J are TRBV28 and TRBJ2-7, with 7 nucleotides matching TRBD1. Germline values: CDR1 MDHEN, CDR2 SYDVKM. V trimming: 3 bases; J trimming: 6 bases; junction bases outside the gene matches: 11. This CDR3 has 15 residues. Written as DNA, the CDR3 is TGTGCCAGCAGTTTGGGGACAGCCAACCCGGGCGAGCAGTACTTC. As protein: CASSLGTANPGEQYF.

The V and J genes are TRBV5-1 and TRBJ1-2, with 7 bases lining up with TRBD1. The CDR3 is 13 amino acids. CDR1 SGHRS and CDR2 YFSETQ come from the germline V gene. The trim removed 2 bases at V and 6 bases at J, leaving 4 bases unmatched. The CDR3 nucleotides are TGCGCCAGCAGCTTAGGGACAGCGAATGGCTACACCTTC. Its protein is CASSLGTANGYTF.

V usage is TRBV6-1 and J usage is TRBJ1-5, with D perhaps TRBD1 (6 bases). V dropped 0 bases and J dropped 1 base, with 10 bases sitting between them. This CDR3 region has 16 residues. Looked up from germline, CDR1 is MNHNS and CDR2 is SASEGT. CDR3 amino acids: CASSEARGRSNQPQHF. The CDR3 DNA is TGTGCCAGCAGTGAAGCGCGGGGGCGGAGCAATCAGCCCCAGCATTTT.

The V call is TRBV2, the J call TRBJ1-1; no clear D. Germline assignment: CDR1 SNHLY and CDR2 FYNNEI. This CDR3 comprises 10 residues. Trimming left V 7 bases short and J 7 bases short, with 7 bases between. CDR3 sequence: CASIAIEAFF. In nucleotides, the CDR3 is TGTGCCAGCATCGCTATTGAAGCTTTCTTT.

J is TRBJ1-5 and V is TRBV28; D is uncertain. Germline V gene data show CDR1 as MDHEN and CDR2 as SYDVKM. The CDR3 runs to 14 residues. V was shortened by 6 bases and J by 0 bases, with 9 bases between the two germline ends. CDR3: CASRRDPSNQPQHF. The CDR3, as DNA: TGTGCCAGCAGACGAGATCCTAGCAATCAGCCCCAGCATTTT.

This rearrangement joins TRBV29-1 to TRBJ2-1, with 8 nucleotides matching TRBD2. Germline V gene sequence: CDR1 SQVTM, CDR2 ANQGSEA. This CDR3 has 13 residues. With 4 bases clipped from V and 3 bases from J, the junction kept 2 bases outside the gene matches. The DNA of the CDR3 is TGCAGCGTTGTCAGCGGGAGCTACAATGAGCAGTTCTTC. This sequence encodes CSVVSGSYNEQFF.

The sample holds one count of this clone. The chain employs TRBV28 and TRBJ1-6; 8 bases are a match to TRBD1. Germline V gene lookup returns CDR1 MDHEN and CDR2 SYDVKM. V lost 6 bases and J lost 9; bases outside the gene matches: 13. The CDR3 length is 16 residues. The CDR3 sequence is CASSPPSQGVGSPLHF. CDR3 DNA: TGTGCCAGCAGCCCCCCTTCACAGGGGGTGGGTTCACCCCTCCACTTT.

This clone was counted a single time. The CDR3, as DNA: TGTGCCAGCAGTGAAGCTCCTAGCGCTCAAGAGACCCAGTACTTC. Its translation is CASSEAPSAQETQYF. The J gene is TRBJ2-5, the V gene TRBV2; TRBD2 is a possible D gene (6 bases). Between the trimmed V and J ends, which lost 0 bases and 2 bases, there was a span of 10 bases. The germline gives CDR1 SNHLY, CDR2 FYNNEI. This CDR3 has 15 residues.

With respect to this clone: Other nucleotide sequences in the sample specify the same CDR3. CDR3 sequence: CAWSVGGGYTF. The CDR3 coding sequence is TGTGCCTGGAGTGTGGGGGGTGGCTACACCTTC. V gene TRBV30 combines with J gene TRBJ1-2; D might be TRBD1 (5 bases). CDR3 length: 11 amino acids. Germline V CDR1 and CDR2: GTSNPN, SVGIG (reference sequence). The germline V and J ends were trimmed by 0 bases and 7 bases, with 6 bases remaining between them.

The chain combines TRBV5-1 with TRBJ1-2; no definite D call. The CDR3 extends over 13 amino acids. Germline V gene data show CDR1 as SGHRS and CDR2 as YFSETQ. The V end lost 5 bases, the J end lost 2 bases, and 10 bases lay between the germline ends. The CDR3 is CASRNRENYGYTF. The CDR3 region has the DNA TGCGCCAGCAGGAATCGGGAGAACTATGGCTACACCTTC. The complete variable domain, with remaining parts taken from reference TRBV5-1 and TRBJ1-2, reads KAGVTQTPRYLIKTRGQQVTLSCSPISGHRSVSWYQQTPGQGLQFLFEYFSETQRNKGNFPGRFSGRQFSNSRSEMNVSTLELGDSALYLCASRNRENYGYTFGSGTRLTVV.

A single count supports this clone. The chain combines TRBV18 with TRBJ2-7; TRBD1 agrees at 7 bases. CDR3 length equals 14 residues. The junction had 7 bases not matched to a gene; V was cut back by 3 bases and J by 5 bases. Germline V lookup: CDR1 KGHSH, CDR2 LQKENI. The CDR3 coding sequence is TGTGCCAGCTCACCCGAACTCCAGGGGGACGAGCAGTACTTC. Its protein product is CASSPELQGDEQYF.

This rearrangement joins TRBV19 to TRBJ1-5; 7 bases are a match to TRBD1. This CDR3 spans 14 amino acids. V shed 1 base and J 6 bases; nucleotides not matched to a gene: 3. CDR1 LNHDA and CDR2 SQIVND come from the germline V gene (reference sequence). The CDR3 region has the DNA TGTGCCAGTAGTATAGCAGGGGGTTTTCAGCCCCAGCATTTT. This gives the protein CASSIAGGFQPQHF.